The TCR beta chain described here comes from a study of T-cell reconstitution after alpha-beta-depleted transplantation in children. Overall study results and limits: About two months after transplant, alpha-beta T cells reportedly came from several hundred expanded graft clones.

This clonotype turned up a few times. The antigen remains unidentified. Unique molecular identifiers were incorporated during preparation of the TCRbeta library. TCRdb re-derived calls from the PCR reads in MiXCR, one entry per CDR3 protein. The sample has 550,000 to 800,000 distinct CDR3 sequences, over 10% seen once; the top ten hold 0.79%. Trimming pared 7 bases from V and 2 bases from J, leaving 26 bases between. This CDR3 has 18 residues. The specimen comprised PBMCs, sampled before TCRalphabeta/CD19-depleted stem cell transplant. The TCR comes from a girl aged 2-15 years with congenital amegakaryocytic thrombocytopenia, due to receive a stem cell transplant. The chain is built from TRBV12-3 or TRBV12-4 and TRBJ1-2, with D possibly TRBD1 on 5 matching bases. CDR3 residues: CASTRFGRTHRRNYGYTF. In nucleotides, the CDR3 is TGTGCCAGCACCAGATTCGGCAGGACACACCGCCGAAACTATGGCTACACCTTC.